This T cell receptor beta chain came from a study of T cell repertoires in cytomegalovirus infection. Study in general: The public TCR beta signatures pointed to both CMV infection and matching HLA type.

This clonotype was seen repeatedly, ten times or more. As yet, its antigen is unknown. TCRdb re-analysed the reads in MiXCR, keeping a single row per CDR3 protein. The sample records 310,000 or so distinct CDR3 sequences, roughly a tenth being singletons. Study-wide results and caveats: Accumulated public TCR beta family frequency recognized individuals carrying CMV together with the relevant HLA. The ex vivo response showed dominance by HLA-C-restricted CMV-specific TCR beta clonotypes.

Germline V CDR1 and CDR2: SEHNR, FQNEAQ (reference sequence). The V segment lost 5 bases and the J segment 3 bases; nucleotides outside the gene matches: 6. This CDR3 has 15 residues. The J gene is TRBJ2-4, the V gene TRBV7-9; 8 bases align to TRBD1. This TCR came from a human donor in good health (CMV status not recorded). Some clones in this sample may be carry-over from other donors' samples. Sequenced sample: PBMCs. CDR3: CASSRLTGDKNIQYF. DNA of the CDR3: TGTGCCAGCAGCCGACTGACAGGGGACAAAAACATTCAGTACTTC.